Below, 27 T cell receptor beta chains from the same sample are listed, as sequenced in a study of Graves' ophthalmopathy and Graves' hyperthyroidism. The study amplified TCR beta CDR3 regions using RNA transcripts. The library came from an HTBI-primed first-round RT-PCR and a second-round multiplex PCR. TCRdb reprocessed the multiplex PCR reads via MiXCR and lists one record per CDR3 protein. The sample records about 240,000 distinct CDR3 sequences, about 47% being singletons. Specimen: peripheral blood. These receptors all come from an adult man with Graves' ophthalmopathy.

Ten or more counts support this clonotype. The V call is TRBV15, the J call TRBJ1-5; D is possibly TRBD1 (6 bases). Germline CDR1 is LNHNV and CDR2 is YYDKDF (reference sequence). This CDR3 contains 15 residues. Trimming shortened V by 5 bases and J by 2 bases, and 13 bases separated the two germline ends. CDR3 DNA sequence: TGTGCCACCAGCTCCACAGGGATGGGCAATCAGCCCCAGCATTTT. Its protein product is CATSSTGMGNQPQHF.

The chain employs TRBV11-2 and TRBJ2-5; TRBD2 matches at 7 bases. Germline V gene data show CDR1 as SGHAT and CDR2 as FQNNGV. Trimming cost V 5 bases and J 5 bases; bases outside gene matches: 14. CDR3 length: 16 amino acids. This CDR3 reads CASSRWGGGEEETQYF. CDR3 nucleotide sequence: TGTGCCAGCAGCCGCTGGGGGGGAGGGGAAGAGGAGACCCAGTACTTC.

The chain has TRBV29-1 and TRBJ2-5; no definite D call. This CDR3 spans 13 amino acids. The germline V gene has CDR1 SQVTM and CDR2 ANQGSEA. V was pared by 8 bases and J by 1 base, with 14 bases between. CDR3 in amino acids: CSQDNEPQETQYF. For the CDR3, the DNA is TGCAGCCAAGATAATGAGCCCCAAGAGACCCAGTACTTC.

Only one count was recorded for this clonotype. The rearrangement links TRBV11-2 to TRBJ2-5, with 13 bases aligning to TRBD2. Trimming cost V 4 bases and J 2 bases; bases outside gene matches: 4. CDR1 and CDR2 (germline): SGHAT, FQNNGV. The CDR3 contains 16 residues. CDR3: CASSWTSGGPQETQYF. The CDR3 DNA sequence: TGTGCCAGCAGCTGGACTAGCGGGGGCCCGCAAGAGACCCAGTACTTC.

The chain joins TRBV7-8 to TRBJ2-2, with TRBD1 matching 9 bases. The CDR3 runs to 15 residues. Losses at the gene ends were 5 bases for V and 3 bases for J; bases not matched to a gene: 4. Per germline, CDR1 SGHVS and CDR2 FQNEAQ. The CDR3 nucleotides read TGTGCCAGCAGCCGCCGGGACAGGGACACCGGGGAGCTGTTTTTT. Its translation is CASSRRDRDTGELFF.

This clonotype was observed many times. The chain employs TRBV2 and TRBJ1-2; no clear D gene. The V gene's germline CDR1 is SNHLY and CDR2 FYNNEI. V shed 8 bases and J shed 6 bases, with 16 bases lying between them. The CDR3 covers 13 residues. Here the CDR3 DNA reads TGTGCCAGCCGCGAGGGAGTTCGTAATGGCTACACCTTC. The encoded protein is CASREGVRNGYTF.

This clonotype has more than one count but fewer than ten. This chain joins TRBV9 and TRBJ2-7, with D hard to call. The CDR3 consists of 17 residues. The germline V gene has CDR1 SGDLS and CDR2 YYNGEE. Trimming removed 5 bases at V and 0 bases at J, with 21 bases between. This CDR3 reads CASSESGQNWSSYEQYF. CDR3 nucleotides: TGTGCCAGCAGTGAGAGTGGGCAGAATTGGAGCTCCTACGAGCAGTACTTC.

This clonotype showed up just a few times. The chain combines TRBV24-1 with TRBJ1-2; D may be TRBD1 (5 bases). The V gene's germline CDR1 is KGHDR and CDR2 SFDVKD. The CDR3 is 15 residues long. The V end lost 2 bases, the J end lost 8 bases, and 17 bases lay between the germline ends. The chain's CDR3 is CATSDSLTWDEGYTF. The CDR3 DNA reads TGTGCCACCAGTGATTCCCTGACCTGGGACGAGGGCTACACCTTC.

The V and J genes are TRBV4-1 and TRBJ1-5; TRBD1 agrees at 11 bases. This CDR3 is 17 amino acids long. After removal of 1 base from V and 7 bases from J, the junction contained 9 bases not matched to a gene. Germline values: CDR1 MGHRA, CDR2 YSYEKL. The CDR3 bases are TGCGCCAGCAGCCAAGTAGGAGGGACAGGGGGACAACAGCCCCAGCATTTT. Amino acids: CASSQVGGTGGQQPQHF.

In this sample, this clonotype turned up many times. The rearrangement uses TRBV20-1 and TRBJ1-2, with D possibly matching TRBD1 (5 bases). Germline-derived CDR1 and CDR2 are DFQATT and SNEGSKA (reference sequence). Deletions cut 6 bases from V and 4 bases from J, with 9 bases between. The CDR3 runs 11 residues. The CDR3 spells CSAWGSYGYTF. CDR3 coding DNA: TGCAGTGCCTGGGGGAGCTATGGCTACACCTTC.

The V call is TRBV6-2 or TRBV6-3, the J call TRBJ1-2; no reliable D call. V was trimmed by 1 base and J by 1 base, leaving 10 bases between them. The CDR3 covers 15 residues. CDR1 is MNHEY and CDR2 is SVGEGT in the germline V gene. CDR3 sequence: CASSYLQRSNYGYTF. The CDR3 DNA follows: TGTGCCAGCAGTTACTTACAGCGGAGTAACTATGGCTACACCTTC.

This clonotype was picked up a small number of times. This chain uses TRBV7-8 with TRBJ2-5, with D hard to call. The germline CDR1 and CDR2 sequences are SGHVS and FQNEAQ. Trimming took off 5 bases at V and 1 base at J, with 11 bases between the two ends. The CDR3 contains 14 residues. CDR3 residues: CASSPQPLQETQYF. In DNA, the CDR3 is TGTGCCAGCAGCCCCCAGCCCCTCCAAGAGACCCAGTACTTC. Looking up the rest from reference TRBV7-8 and TRBJ2-5 gives the full variable domain: GAGVSQSPRYKVAKRGQDVALRCDPISGHVSLFWYQQALGQGPEFLTYFQNEAQLDKSGLPSDRFFAERPEGSVSTLKIQRTQQEDSAVYLCASSPQPLQETQYFGPGTRLLVL.

The rearrangement links TRBV19 to TRBJ2-3, with D possibly matching TRBD1 (5 bases). This CDR3 contains 13 residues. Trimming shortened V by 8 bases and J by 0 bases, and 9 bases separated the two germline ends. Per the germline V gene, CDR1 is LNHDA and CDR2 is SQIVND (reference sequence). The CDR3 DNA reads as TGTGCCAGTTCGGACATAAGCACAGATACGCAGTATTTT. Translation: CASSDISTDTQYF.

V usage is TRBV20-1 and J usage is TRBJ2-5, with D perhaps being TRBD1 or TRBD2 (5 bases each). The CDR3 totals 15 residues. The germline V gene encodes CDR1 DFQATT and CDR2 SNEGSKA (reference sequence). V was cut by 3 bases and J by 9 bases, with 23 bases left in between. In DNA form, the CDR3 reads TGCAGTGCTAGGGATCCGGGACCAGCGCTTGGGGCCCAGTACTTC. It is translated as CSARDPGPALGAQYF.

This chain links TRBV7-9 with TRBJ2-7; TRBD1 matches 9 bases. The germline gives CDR1 SEHNR, CDR2 FQNEAQ (reference sequence). The V segment lost 5 bases and the J segment 5 bases; nucleotides outside the gene matches: 7. CDR3 length equals 14 residues. In DNA, the CDR3 is TGTGCCAGCAGCCGGGGACAGGGTAGGAACGAGCAGTACTTC. Protein sequence: CASSRGQGRNEQYF.

This clonotype showed up just once. V and J are TRBV7-9 and TRBJ1-2; TRBD1 is a possible D gene (5 bases). The CDR3 runs to 19 residues. Looked up from germline, CDR1 is SEHNR and CDR2 is FQNEAQ (reference sequence). V was pared by 3 bases and J by 0 bases, with 23 bases between. The CDR3 DNA reads TGTGCCAGCAGCTTTACGTACCCGACGGGGGGACCTTCTAACTATGGCTACACCTTC. Translated: CASSFTYPTGGPSNYGYTF.

This chain uses TRBV7-9 with TRBJ1-2; D not certain. Trimming left V 0 bases short and J 4 bases short, with 9 bases between. Per the germline V gene, CDR1 is SEHNR and CDR2 is FQNEAQ (reference sequence). The CDR3 runs to 14 residues. In nucleotides, the CDR3 is TGTGCCAGCAGCTTAGCAGGGCTGAGCTATGGCTACACCTTC. It specifies CASSLAGLSYGYTF.

Regarding this clonotype: A read error may produce the germline difference seen at one junction end. The V gene is TRBV10-3, the J gene TRBJ1-6; TRBD1 agrees at 9 bases. Germline CDR1 and CDR2: ENHRY and SYGVKD. CDR3 length equals 14 residues. CDR3 amino acids: CASSATGGSSPLHF. Here the CDR3 DNA reads TGTGCCAGCAGTGCGACAGGGGGGTCTTCACCCCTCCACTTT.

This clonotype was counted a few times. V is TRBV7-8 and J is TRBJ1-2, with 9 bases matching TRBD1. This CDR3 is 16 amino acids long. V lost 6 bases to trimming and J lost 5 bases; unmatched junction nucleotides: 13. Germline CDR1 and CDR2: SGHVS and FQNEAQ. CDR3 sequence reads: CASSNSPGQGTYGYTF. CDR3 coding DNA: TGTGCCAGCAGTAACTCCCCAGGACAGGGGACATATGGCTACACCTTC. Filled out from reference TRBV7-8 and TRBJ1-2, the complete variable domain reads GAGVSQSPRYKVAKRGQDVALRCDPISGHVSLFWYQQALGQGPEFLTYFQNEAQLDKSGLPSDRFFAERPEGSVSTLKIQRTQQEDSAVYLCASSNSPGQGTYGYTFGSGTRLTVV.

V gene TRBV10-3 combines with J gene TRBJ2-7, with 10 bases fitting TRBD1. V was pared by 6 bases and J by 6 bases, with 5 bases of the junction left unmatched. Per germline, CDR1 ENHRY and CDR2 SYGVKD. The CDR3 consists of 13 residues. The CDR3 DNA follows: TGTGCCATCAGGAGGACAGGGGGGGGCGAGCAGTACTTC. It encodes CAIRRTGGGEQYF.

This clonotype was seen more than once but under ten times. The CDR3 reads CASSEPQDLQETQYF. CDR3 coding DNA: TGTGCCAGCAGTGAACCTCAGGATTTACAAGAGACCCAGTACTTC. The V gene is TRBV12-3 or TRBV12-4, the J gene TRBJ2-5; D call uncertain. CDR3 length equals 15 residues. Deletions cut 5 bases from V and 2 bases from J, with 15 bases between.

This clonotype was detected a few times. This chain uses TRBV19 with TRBJ2-5, with 10 nucleotides matching TRBD2. This CDR3 is 17 amino acids long. Germline V gene lookup returns CDR1 LNHDA and CDR2 SQIVND (reference sequence). V shed 6 bases, J shed 3 bases, and the junction held 13 bases outside the gene matches. As DNA, the CDR3 is TGTGCCAGTAGCCAGATAAGGGGTCTAGCGGGAGAAGAGACCCAGTACTTC. The encoded protein is CASSQIRGLAGEETQYF.

The sample holds a few counts of this clonotype. This chain links TRBV2 with TRBJ2-2; tentatively, D is TRBD2 (5 bases). The V gene's germline CDR1 is SNHLY and CDR2 FYNNEI. Trimming took off 9 bases at V and 6 bases at J, with 11 bases between the two ends. The CDR3 loop spans 12 amino acids. In DNA, the CDR3 is TGTGCCAGTGGACTCTCCCCCGGGGAGCTGTTTTTT. Protein product: CASGLSPGELFF.

This rearrangement joins TRBV7-2 to TRBJ2-3, with 9 bases lining up with TRBD2. The ends lost 1 base at V and 6 bases at J; junction bases unmatched: 11. The CDR3 has 17 residues. CDR1 and CDR2 from the germline V gene are SGHTA and FQGNSA. CDR3 coding DNA: TGTGCCAGCAGCTTAGTTCCCCGGGGAGGACTAGCGGATACGCAGTATTTT. Translated: CASSLVPRGGLADTQYF.

CDR3 region: CASSLEWQGGSTGELFF. The CDR3 bases are TGCGCCAGCAGCTTGGAATGGCAGGGTGGAAGCACCGGGGAGCTGTTTTTT. The rearrangement uses TRBV5-1 and TRBJ2-2; tentative D call: TRBD1 (5 bases). With 0 bases removed from V and 4 bases from J, the gap between germline ends came to 16 bases. Germline loops: CDR1 SGHRS, CDR2 YFSETQ. The CDR3 contains 17 residues.

This clonotype was counted between two and nine times. The chain joins TRBV7-2 to TRBJ1-3; 7 bases map to TRBD1. The CDR3 consists of 16 residues. V shed 6 bases, J shed 0 bases, and the junction held 8 bases outside the gene matches. Germline CDR1 is SGHTA and CDR2 is FQGNSA. This CDR3 is CASSFQGDGSGNTIYF. Here the CDR3 DNA reads TGTGCCAGCAGTTTTCAGGGGGATGGCTCTGGAAACACCATATATTTT. Variable domain in full (rest from reference TRBV7-2 and TRBJ1-3): GAGVSQSPSNKVTEKGKDVELRCDPISGHTALYWYRQSLGQGLEFLIYFQGNSAPDKSGLPSDRFSAERTGGSVSTLTIQRTQQEDSAVYLCASSFQGDGSGNTIYFGEGSWLTVV.

A few counts support this clonotype. The CDR3 reads CASIGGLAKACEQYF. As DNA, the CDR3 is TGCGCCAGCATTGGGGGGCTAGCCAAGGCCTGCGAGCAGTACTTC. V is TRBV10-1 and J is TRBJ2-7, with D perhaps being TRBD1 or TRBD2 (6 bases each). Trimming cost V 7 bases and J 6 bases, with 22 bases left between them. Germline V lookup: CDR1 WNHNN, CDR2 SYGVQD (reference sequence). The length of the CDR3 is 15 residues.